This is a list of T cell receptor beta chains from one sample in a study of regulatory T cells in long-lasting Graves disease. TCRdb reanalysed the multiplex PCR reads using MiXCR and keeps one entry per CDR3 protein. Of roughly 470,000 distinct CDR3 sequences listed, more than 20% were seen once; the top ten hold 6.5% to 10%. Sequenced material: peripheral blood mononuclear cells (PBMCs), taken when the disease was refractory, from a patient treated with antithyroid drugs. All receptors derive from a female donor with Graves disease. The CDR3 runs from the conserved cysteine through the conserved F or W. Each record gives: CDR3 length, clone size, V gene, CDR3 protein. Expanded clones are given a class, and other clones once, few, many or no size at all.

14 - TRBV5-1 CASSLQGSPAGYTF
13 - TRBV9 CASSPHLTLGYTF
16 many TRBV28 CASSSNTGTSYYEQYF
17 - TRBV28 CASSSTLAGGPYNEQFF
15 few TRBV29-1 CSVEAGWGRENEQYF
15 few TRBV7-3 CASSVTASGTGELFF
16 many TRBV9 CASSVRDRGYTGELFF
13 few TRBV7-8 CASSLLSPETQYF
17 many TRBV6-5 CASSYSNLVTYTGELFF
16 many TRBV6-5 CASSYDPTGDTGELFF
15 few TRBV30 CAWSALHRVYDGYTF
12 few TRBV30 CACGQASYEQYF
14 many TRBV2 CASSKQTQEDGYTF